This T cell receptor beta chain was retrieved from a study of patients and donors after allogeneic stem cell transplantation. This clonotype appeared once. TCRdb independently ran MiXCR on the RT-PCR reads; one entry per CDR3 protein. The sample lists over 150,000 distinct CDR3 sequences; roughly 31% were seen once. Trimming at V came to 2 bases and at J to 6 bases, leaving 3 bases not matched to a gene. The CDR3 runs 13 residues. Germline CDR1 reads MNHEY; CDR2 reads SVGAGI. V gene TRBV6-5 combines with J gene TRBJ2-7, with TRBD2 matching over 8 bases. Specimen: blood, either unsorted or a sorted T cell fraction (not recorded which). The clonotype originates from a human donor who was either an allogeneic HSCT recipient or a stem cell or donor lymphocyte infusion donor (not recorded which). It is not recorded whose cells these are; they may come from a transplant donor. CDR3 bases: TGTGCCAGCAGTTACGGGACTAGTCTCGAGCAGTACTTC. Its translation is CASSYGTSLEQYF.